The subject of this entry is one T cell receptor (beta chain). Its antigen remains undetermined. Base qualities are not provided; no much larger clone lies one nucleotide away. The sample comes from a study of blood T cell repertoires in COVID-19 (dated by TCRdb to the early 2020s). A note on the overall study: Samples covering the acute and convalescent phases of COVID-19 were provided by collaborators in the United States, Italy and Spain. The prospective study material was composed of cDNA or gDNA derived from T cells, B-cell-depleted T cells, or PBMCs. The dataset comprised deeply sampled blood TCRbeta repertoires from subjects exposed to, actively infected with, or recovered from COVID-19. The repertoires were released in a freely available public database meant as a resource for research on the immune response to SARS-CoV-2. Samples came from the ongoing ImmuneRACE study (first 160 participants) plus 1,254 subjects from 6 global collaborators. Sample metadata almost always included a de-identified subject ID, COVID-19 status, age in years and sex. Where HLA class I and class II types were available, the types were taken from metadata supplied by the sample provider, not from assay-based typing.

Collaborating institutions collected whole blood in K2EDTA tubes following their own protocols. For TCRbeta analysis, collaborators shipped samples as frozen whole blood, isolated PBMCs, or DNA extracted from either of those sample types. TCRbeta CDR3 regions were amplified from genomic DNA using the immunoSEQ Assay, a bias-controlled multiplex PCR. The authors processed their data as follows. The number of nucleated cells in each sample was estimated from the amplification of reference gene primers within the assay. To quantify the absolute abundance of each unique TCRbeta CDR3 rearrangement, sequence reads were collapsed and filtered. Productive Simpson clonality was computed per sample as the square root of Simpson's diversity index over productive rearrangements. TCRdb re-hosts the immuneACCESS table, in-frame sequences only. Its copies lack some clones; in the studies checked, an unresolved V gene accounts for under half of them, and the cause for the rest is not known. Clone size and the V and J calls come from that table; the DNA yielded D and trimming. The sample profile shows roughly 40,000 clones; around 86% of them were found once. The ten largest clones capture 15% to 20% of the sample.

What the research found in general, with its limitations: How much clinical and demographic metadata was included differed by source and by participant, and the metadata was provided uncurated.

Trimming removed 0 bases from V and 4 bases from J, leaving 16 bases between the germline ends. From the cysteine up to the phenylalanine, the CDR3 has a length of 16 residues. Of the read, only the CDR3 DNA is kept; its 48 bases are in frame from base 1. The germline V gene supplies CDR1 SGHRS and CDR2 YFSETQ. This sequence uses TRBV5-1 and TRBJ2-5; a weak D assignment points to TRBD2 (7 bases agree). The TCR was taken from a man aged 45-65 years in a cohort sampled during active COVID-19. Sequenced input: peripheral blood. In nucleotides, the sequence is TGCGCCAGCAGCTTGGGAGGGGGGGCCCTCGGAGAGACCCAGTACTTC. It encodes CASSLGGGALGETQYF.